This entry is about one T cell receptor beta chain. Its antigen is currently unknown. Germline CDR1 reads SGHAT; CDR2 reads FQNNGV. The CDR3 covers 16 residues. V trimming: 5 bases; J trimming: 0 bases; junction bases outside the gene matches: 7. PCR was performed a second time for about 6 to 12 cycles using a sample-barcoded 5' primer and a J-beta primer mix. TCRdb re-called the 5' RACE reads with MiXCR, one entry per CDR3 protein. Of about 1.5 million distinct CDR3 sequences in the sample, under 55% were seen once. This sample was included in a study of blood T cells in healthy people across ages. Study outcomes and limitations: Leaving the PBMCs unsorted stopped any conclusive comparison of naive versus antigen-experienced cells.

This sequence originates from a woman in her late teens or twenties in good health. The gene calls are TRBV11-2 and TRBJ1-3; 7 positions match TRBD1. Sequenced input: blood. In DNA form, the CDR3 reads TGTGCCAGCAGCGAAAACAGGGGCGACTCTGGAAACACCATATATTTT. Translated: CASSENRGDSGNTIYF.